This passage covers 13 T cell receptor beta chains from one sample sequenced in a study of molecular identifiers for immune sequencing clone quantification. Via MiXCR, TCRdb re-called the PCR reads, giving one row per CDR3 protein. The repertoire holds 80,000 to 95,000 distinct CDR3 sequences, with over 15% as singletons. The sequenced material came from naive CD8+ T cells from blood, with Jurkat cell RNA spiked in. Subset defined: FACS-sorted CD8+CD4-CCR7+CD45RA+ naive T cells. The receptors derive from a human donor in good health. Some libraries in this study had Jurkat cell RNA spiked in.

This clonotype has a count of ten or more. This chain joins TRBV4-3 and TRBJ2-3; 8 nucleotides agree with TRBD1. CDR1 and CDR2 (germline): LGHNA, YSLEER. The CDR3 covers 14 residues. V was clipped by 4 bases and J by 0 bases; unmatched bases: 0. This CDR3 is CASSRTGSTDTQYF. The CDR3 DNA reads TGCGCCAGCAGCCGGACAGGGAGCACAGATACGCAGTATTTT.

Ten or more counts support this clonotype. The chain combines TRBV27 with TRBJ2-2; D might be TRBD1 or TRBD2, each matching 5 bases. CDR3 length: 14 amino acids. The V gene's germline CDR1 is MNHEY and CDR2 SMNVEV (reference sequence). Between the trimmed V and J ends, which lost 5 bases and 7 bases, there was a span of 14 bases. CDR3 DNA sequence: TGTGCCAGCAGTCCTGGGACCGTTGGCGGGGAGCTGTTTTTT. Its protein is CASSPGTVGGELFF.

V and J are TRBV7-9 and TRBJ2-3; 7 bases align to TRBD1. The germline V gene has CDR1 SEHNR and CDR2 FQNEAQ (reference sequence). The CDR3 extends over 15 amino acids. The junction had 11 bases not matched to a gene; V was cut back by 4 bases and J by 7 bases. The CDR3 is CASSSRDSDIYTQYF. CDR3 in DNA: TGTGCCAGCAGCTCCCGGGACAGTGATATTTATACGCAGTATTTT.

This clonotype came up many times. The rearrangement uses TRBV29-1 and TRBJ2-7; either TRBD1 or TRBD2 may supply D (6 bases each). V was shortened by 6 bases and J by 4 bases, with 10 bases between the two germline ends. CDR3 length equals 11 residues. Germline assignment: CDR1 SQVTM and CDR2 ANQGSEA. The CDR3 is CSVKGGYEQYF. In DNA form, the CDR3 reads TGCAGCGTGAAGGGGGGATACGAGCAGTACTTC.

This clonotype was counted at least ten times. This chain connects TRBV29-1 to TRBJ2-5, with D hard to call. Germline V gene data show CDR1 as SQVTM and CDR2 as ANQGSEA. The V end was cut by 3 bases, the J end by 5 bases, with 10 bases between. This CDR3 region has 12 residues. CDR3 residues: CSVDPLGETQYF. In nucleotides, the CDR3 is TGCAGCGTTGACCCCCTCGGGGAGACCCAGTACTTC.

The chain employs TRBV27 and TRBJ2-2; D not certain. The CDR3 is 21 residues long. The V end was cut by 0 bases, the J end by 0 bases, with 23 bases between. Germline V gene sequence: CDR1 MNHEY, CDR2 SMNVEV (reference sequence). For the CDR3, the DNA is TGTGCCAGCAGTTTATCTGACGGACCGACGTTCCAGAACACGAACACCGGGGAGCTGTTTTTT. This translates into CASSLSDGPTFQNTNTGELFF.

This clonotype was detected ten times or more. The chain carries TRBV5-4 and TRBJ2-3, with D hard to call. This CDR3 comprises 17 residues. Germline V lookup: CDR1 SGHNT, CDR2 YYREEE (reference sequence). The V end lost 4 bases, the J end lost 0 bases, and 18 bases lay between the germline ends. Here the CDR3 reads CASSPLVGKTSTDTQYF. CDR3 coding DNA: TGTGCCAGCAGCCCCCTGGTGGGGAAGACTAGCACAGATACGCAGTATTTT.

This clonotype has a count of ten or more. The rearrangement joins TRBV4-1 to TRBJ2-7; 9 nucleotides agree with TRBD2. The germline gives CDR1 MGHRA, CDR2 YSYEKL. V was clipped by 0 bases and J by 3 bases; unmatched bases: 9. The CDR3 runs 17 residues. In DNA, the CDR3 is TGCGCCAGCAGCCAAGATCCTAGCGGGGTAGTAAGCTACGAGCAGTACTTC. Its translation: CASSQDPSGVVSYEQYF.

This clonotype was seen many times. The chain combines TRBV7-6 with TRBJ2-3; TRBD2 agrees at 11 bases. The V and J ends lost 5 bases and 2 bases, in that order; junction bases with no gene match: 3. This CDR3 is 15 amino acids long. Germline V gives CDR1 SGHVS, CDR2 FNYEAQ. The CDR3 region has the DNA TGTGCCAGCAGCGATAGCGGGGGGGCCACAGATACGCAGTATTTT. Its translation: CASSDSGGATDTQYF.

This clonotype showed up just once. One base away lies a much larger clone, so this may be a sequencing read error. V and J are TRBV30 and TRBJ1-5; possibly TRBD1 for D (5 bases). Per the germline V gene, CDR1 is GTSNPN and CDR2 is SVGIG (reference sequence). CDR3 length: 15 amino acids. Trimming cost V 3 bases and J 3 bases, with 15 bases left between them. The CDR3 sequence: CAWSEGLGHNQPQHF. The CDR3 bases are TGTGCCTGGAGCGAGGGACTGGGGCACAATCAGCCCCAGCATTTT.

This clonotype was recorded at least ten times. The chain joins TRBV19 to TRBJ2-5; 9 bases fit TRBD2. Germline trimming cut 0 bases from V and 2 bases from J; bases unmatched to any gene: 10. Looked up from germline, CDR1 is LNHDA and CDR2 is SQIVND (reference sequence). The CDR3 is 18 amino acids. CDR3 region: CASSIDINSGGSQETQYF. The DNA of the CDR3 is TGTGCCAGTAGTATAGATATTAATAGCGGGGGTTCACAAGAGACCCAGTACTTC.

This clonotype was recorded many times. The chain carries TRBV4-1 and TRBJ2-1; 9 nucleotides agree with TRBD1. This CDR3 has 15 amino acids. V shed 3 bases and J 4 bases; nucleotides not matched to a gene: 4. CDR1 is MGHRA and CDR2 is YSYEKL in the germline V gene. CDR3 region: CASSHRQGGYNEQFF. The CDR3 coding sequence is TGCGCCAGCAGCCATCGACAGGGGGGATACAATGAGCAGTTCTTC.

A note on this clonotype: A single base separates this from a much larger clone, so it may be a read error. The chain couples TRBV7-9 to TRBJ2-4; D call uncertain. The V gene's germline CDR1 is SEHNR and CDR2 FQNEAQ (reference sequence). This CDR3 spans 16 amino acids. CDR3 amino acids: CASSPPAVIAKSIQYF. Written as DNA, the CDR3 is TGTGCCAGCAGCCCCCCGGCAGTCATAGCCAAAAGCATTCAGTACTTC.